This entry lists 27 T cell receptor beta chains sequenced from one sample in a study of response to subunit inactivated influenza vaccine. Each CDR3 protein gets one entry after TCRdb re-called the RT-PCR reads with MiXCR. The table includes about 530,000 distinct CDR3 sequences, about an eighth detected once. Material: PBMCs from blood, obtained on the day of vaccination. These receptors were obtained from a man in his fifties or sixties who received an inactivated influenza vaccine.

This clonotype was observed a few times. The J gene is TRBJ1-6, the V gene TRBV27, with D possibly being TRBD1 (6 bases). Germline values: CDR1 MNHEY, CDR2 SMNVEV (reference sequence). V lost 6 bases and J lost 2, with 14 bases in between. CDR3 length equals 16 residues. CDR3 sequence: CASRTNRVAYNSPLHF. DNA for the CDR3: TGTGCCAGCAGGACGAACAGGGTGGCCTATAATTCACCCCTCCACTTT.

This clonotype was seen only a few times. The chain uses TRBV27 and TRBJ2-1, with D maybe TRBD2 (7 bases). Trimming shortened V by 5 bases and J by 2 bases, and 16 bases separated the two germline ends. Per the germline V gene, CDR1 is MNHEY and CDR2 is SMNVEV (reference sequence). This CDR3 contains 16 residues. The CDR3 here is CASSRGGGIAYNEQFF. The DNA of the CDR3 is TGTGCCAGCAGTAGAGGGGGGGGTATAGCCTACAATGAGCAGTTCTTC.

This clonotype was seen a few times. The rearrangement uses TRBV10-3 and TRBJ2-7; maybe TRBD1 (5 bases). This CDR3 has 13 amino acids. The germline V and J ends were trimmed by 6 bases and 2 bases, with 11 bases remaining between them. Germline assignment: CDR1 ENHRY and CDR2 SYGVKD. CDR3 region: CAIRSGQAYEQYF. CDR3 sequence (DNA): TGTGCCATCAGGTCAGGACAAGCCTACGAGCAGTACTTC.

The gene calls are TRBV20-1 and TRBJ2-3; D remains unclear. The germline V gene encodes CDR1 DFQATT and CDR2 SNEGSKA (reference sequence). With 0 bases removed from V and 0 bases from J, the gap between germline ends came to 7 bases. This CDR3 has 14 amino acids. The CDR3: CSAREPRSTDTQYF. The CDR3 coding sequence is TGCAGTGCTAGAGAACCTCGTAGCACAGATACGCAGTATTTT.

The V and J genes are TRBV6-1 and TRBJ2-2, with a weak D call TRBD2 (6 bases). The CDR3 runs 14 residues. Germline loops: CDR1 MNHNS, CDR2 SASEGT. V was clipped by 7 bases and J by 6 bases, with 15 bases between them. CDR3 DNA: TGTGCCAGCACCCCTCGGGGACTTCCCGGGGAGCTGTTTTTT. Its protein product is CASTPRGLPGELFF.

This clonotype was seen just once. This may arise from a read error, as a much more abundant clone is one base away. Given the absence of the conserved phenylalanine or tryptophan at the CDR3 end, a read error is likely. The V and J genes are TRBV28 and TRBJ2-7; no definite D call. CDR1 is MDHEN and CDR2 is SYDVKM in the germline V gene. V lost 2 bases to trimming and J lost 4 bases, with 12 bases between them. The CDR3 is 14 amino acids. The CDR3 DNA follows: TGTGCCAGCAGTTTAGGGCGGCTCCTATACGAGCAGTACCTC. Translated, it gives CASSLGRLLYEQYL.

The chain uses TRBV10-3 and TRBJ2-1; no clear D gene. Trimming shortened V by 3 bases and J by 6 bases, and 15 bases separated the two germline ends. The CDR3 is 15 residues long. Germline V gene data show CDR1 as ENHRY and CDR2 as SYGVKD. The CDR3 DNA reads TGTGCCATCAGTGAATCCCAGGCCAGGTCCAATGAGCAGTTCTTC. Translation gives CAISESQARSNEQFF.

In this sample, this clonotype turned up many times. This chain uses TRBV28 with TRBJ1-1; perhaps TRBD1 as D (6 bases). The CDR3 loop spans 13 amino acids. Germline lookup yields CDR1 MDHEN and CDR2 SYDVKM. V gave up 3 bases and J gave up 10 bases, with 15 bases separating them. CDR3 loop: CASSLGGAASAFF. The CDR3, as DNA: TGTGCCAGCAGTTTGGGGGGGGCAGCTTCAGCTTTCTTT.

This sequence joins TRBV7-9 and TRBJ2-5; 7 bases are a match to TRBD1. With V trimmed by 5 bases and J by 1 base, 7 bases remained unmatched. Looked up from germline, CDR1 is SEHNR and CDR2 is FQNEAQ (reference sequence). The CDR3 sequence is 15 residues long. CDR3 residues: CASSGRQGPQETQYF. The DNA for the CDR3 is TGTGCCAGCAGCGGAAGACAGGGCCCCCAAGAGACCCAGTACTTC. The entire variable domain, with the rest obtained from reference TRBV7-9 and TRBJ2-5, is as follows: DTGVSQNPRHKITKRGQNVTFRCDPISEHNRLYWYRQTLGQGPEFLTYFQNEAQLEKSRLLSDRFSAERPKGSFSTLEIQRTEQGDSAMYLCASSGRQGPQETQYFGPGTRLLVL.

The chain is built from TRBV6-5 and TRBJ2-5; D perhaps matches TRBD1 (5 bases). Germline assignment: CDR1 MNHEY and CDR2 SVGAGI. This CDR3 has 14 residues. V lost 2 bases to trimming and J lost 11 bases, with 18 bases between them. CDR3 protein: CASSYQPRLRVQYF. DNA for the CDR3: TGTGCCAGCAGTTACCAGCCCAGACTCAGGGTTCAGTACTTC.

This rearrangement joins TRBV27 to TRBJ1-2; D is undetermined. Germline CDR1 MNHEY, CDR2 SMNVEV (reference sequence). The V gene lost 5 bases and the J gene lost 0 bases, with 13 bases spanning the gap. This CDR3 comprises 15 residues. CDR3: CASSPSPVSNYGYTF. CDR3 in DNA: TGTGCCAGCAGTCCGTCCCCAGTGTCTAACTATGGCTACACCTTC.

This clonotype was observed a handful of times. The V gene is TRBV29-1, the J gene TRBJ2-7, with 8 nucleotides matching TRBD1. The CDR3 contains 14 residues. Looked up from germline, CDR1 is SQVTM and CDR2 is ANQGSEA. V trimming: 6 bases; J trimming: 6 bases; junction bases outside the gene matches: 13. The CDR3 here is CSVLKDRVFGEQYF. The CDR3 DNA is TGCAGCGTCCTGAAGGACAGGGTTTTTGGCGAGCAGTACTTC.

This rearrangement joins TRBV5-1 to TRBJ2-1, with D possibly TRBD1 on 6 matching bases. Looked up from germline, CDR1 is SGHRS and CDR2 is YFSETQ. The V gene lost 3 bases and the J gene lost 0 bases, with 16 bases spanning the gap. The CDR3 extends over 17 amino acids. The CDR3 loop is CASSSSTTGFSYNEQFF. DNA of the CDR3: TGCGCCAGCAGCTCGTCAACCACAGGGTTCTCCTACAATGAGCAGTTCTTC.

V is TRBV20-1 and J is TRBJ2-2; D ambiguous. Trimming removed 1 base from V and 4 bases from J, with 10 bases in between. Germline CDR1 DFQATT, CDR2 SNEGSKA (reference sequence). The CDR3 is 14 amino acids. Here the CDR3 reads CSARVVGFTGELFF. CDR3 nucleotides: TGCAGTGCTAGAGTGGTGGGGTTCACCGGGGAGCTGTTTTTT.

This clonotype was seen more than once but under ten times. The rearrangement joins TRBV15 to TRBJ2-1; TRBD1 matches 11 bases. After removal of 7 bases from V and 6 bases from J, the junction contained 8 bases not matched to a gene. The CDR3 runs to 15 residues. Per germline, CDR1 LNHNV and CDR2 YYDKDF (reference sequence). CDR3 in amino acids: CATTDRDRGGNEQFF. The CDR3 bases are TGTGCCACCACCGACCGGGACAGGGGGGGCAATGAGCAGTTCTTC.

This clonotype was observed a few times. The chain recombines TRBV7-9 with TRBJ2-3; TRBD2 agrees at 13 bases. Germline trimming cut 5 bases from V and 5 bases from J; bases unmatched to any gene: 7. The CDR3 has 16 amino acids. Germline CDR1 and CDR2: SEHNR and FQNEAQ (reference sequence). CDR3 nucleotide sequence: TGTGCCAGCAGCACTCGGACTAGCGGGGGCCAAGATACGCAGTATTTT. Protein: CASSTRTSGGQDTQYF.

This clonotype has at least ten counts. V and J are TRBV6-2 or TRBV6-3 and TRBJ2-1; D not resolved. Deletions cut 0 bases from V and 3 bases from J, with 12 bases between. The CDR3 runs to 16 residues. CDR1 MNHEY and CDR2 SVGEGT come from the germline V gene. The CDR3: CASSYSTWVRYNEQFF. Written as DNA, the CDR3 is TGTGCCAGCAGTTACTCGACGTGGGTGCGCTACAATGAGCAGTTCTTC.

V and J are TRBV12-3 or TRBV12-4 and TRBJ2-5; TRBD2 aligns across 11 bases. The CDR3 has 15 amino acids. V lost 5 bases, J lost 7 bases, and 9 bases stayed unmatched. The CDR3 spells CASSAGLAEAGTQYF. Written as DNA, the CDR3 is TGTGCCAGCAGTGCGGGACTAGCGGAGGCTGGGACCCAGTACTTC.

This CDR3 reads CASSLNPWGRDSPLHF. CDR3 nucleotide sequence: TGTGCCAGCAGCCTTAACCCGTGGGGGAGGGATTCACCCCTCCACTTT. The V and J genes are TRBV7-2 and TRBJ1-6; D is possibly TRBD1 (5 bases). The CDR3 extends over 16 amino acids. Germline CDR1 SGHTA, CDR2 FQGNSA. V was pared by 5 bases and J by 8 bases, with 19 bases between.

In this sample, this clonotype turned up a few times. This chain links TRBV27 with TRBJ2-3; D is perhaps TRBD2 (6 bases). Trimming cost V 0 bases and J 2 bases, with 9 bases left between them. CDR3 length: 15 amino acids. CDR1 MNHEY and CDR2 SMNVEV come from the germline V gene (reference sequence). The CDR3 loop reads CASSLSSGYTDTQYF. The CDR3 nucleotides read TGTGCCAGCAGTTTATCTAGCGGATACACAGATACGCAGTATTTT.

As DNA, the CDR3 is TGTGCCAGCATCTTTGCTGGCACCACAGATACGCAGTATTTT. Translated, it gives CASIFAGTTDTQYF. The V gene is TRBV7-3, the J gene TRBJ2-3; D is ambiguous. Germline assignment: CDR1 SGHTA and CDR2 FQGTGA. The CDR3 sequence is 14 residues long. Trimming pared 7 bases from V and 2 bases from J, leaving 13 bases between. The entire variable domain, with the rest obtained from reference TRBV7-3 and TRBJ2-3, is as follows: GAGVSQTPSNKVTEKGKYVELRCDPISGHTALYWYRQSLGQGPEFLIYFQGTGAADDSGLPNDRFFAVRPEGSVSTLKIQRTERGDSAVYLCASIFAGTTDTQYFGPGTRLTVL.

This clonotype has just a few counts. V and J are TRBV10-3 and TRBJ2-5, with TRBD2 matching over 12 bases. V shed 2 bases, J shed 5 bases, and the junction held 9 bases outside the gene matches. This CDR3 is 17 amino acids long. Germline lookup yields CDR1 ENHRY and CDR2 SYGVKD. CDR3 in DNA: TGTGCCATCAGTGAGCCTGGCCTAGCGGGAGGGCCTGAGACCCAGTACTTC. It is translated as CAISEPGLAGGPETQYF.

Only a few counts were recorded for this clonotype. The gene calls are TRBV30 and TRBJ1-2; 7 bases align to TRBD1. There are 15 residues in the CDR3. The germline gives CDR1 GTSNPN, CDR2 SVGIG (reference sequence). V lost 2 bases to trimming and J lost 3 bases; unmatched junction nucleotides: 9. CDR3 sequence (DNA): TGTGCCTGGAGTAGGGTTCAGGGGGTCGACTATGGCTACACCTTC. This gives the protein CAWSRVQGVDYGYTF.

This clonotype was observed a few times. The chain couples TRBV18 to TRBJ2-6, with D hard to call. Trimming pared 4 bases from V and 0 bases from J, leaving 10 bases between. The CDR3 is made up of 16 amino acids. CDR1 is KGHSH and CDR2 is LQKENI in the germline V gene. CDR3 DNA: TGTGCCAGCTCACTATCAGTTGACTCTGGGGCCAACGTCCTGACTTTC. This gives the protein CASSLSVDSGANVLTF. The variable domain in full, completed from reference TRBV18 and TRBJ2-6, reads NAGVMQNPRHLVRRRGQEARLRCSPMKGHSHVYWYRQLPEEGLKFMVYLQKENIIDESGMPKERFSAEFPKEGPSILRIQQVVRGDSAAYFCASSLSVDSGANVLTFGAGSRLTVL.

This clonotype was counted only a few times. The junction shows a germline mismatch at one end, possibly a read error. The chain uses TRBV6-2 or TRBV6-3 and TRBJ2-2; 8 bases agree with TRBD1. Germline values: CDR1 MNHEY, CDR2 SVGEGT. The CDR3 is made up of 14 amino acids. The CDR3 loop is CACRQGTNTGELFF. In DNA form, the CDR3 reads TGTGCCTGCAGACAGGGGACGAACACCGGGGAGCTGTTTTTT.

The rearrangement joins TRBV5-1 to TRBJ2-7; D could derive from TRBD1 or TRBD2 (5 bases each). This CDR3 has 14 residues. The V gene lost 1 base and the J gene lost 7 bases, with 15 bases spanning the gap. CDR1 SGHRS and CDR2 YFSETQ come from the germline V gene. The chain's CDR3 is CASSLSGPEWEQYF. The DNA for the CDR3 is TGCGCCAGCAGCTTGTCGGGGCCAGAGTGGGAGCAGTACTTC.

V usage is TRBV7-9 and J usage is TRBJ1-2; no clear D. The ends were cut back, 5 bases at V and 4 bases at J, with 17 bases in the middle. Germline V gives CDR1 SEHNR, CDR2 FQNEAQ (reference sequence). The CDR3 consists of 15 residues. DNA for the CDR3: TGTGCCAGCAGCGCAATGCAGGTGGACGGCTATGGCTACACCTTC. Amino acid sequence: CASSAMQVDGYGYTF. The entire variable domain, with the rest obtained from reference TRBV7-9 and TRBJ1-2, is as follows: DTGVSQNPRHKITKRGQNVTFRCDPISEHNRLYWYRQTLGQGPEFLTYFQNEAQLEKSRLLSDRFSAERPKGSFSTLEIQRTEQGDSAMYLCASSAMQVDGYGYTFGSGTRLTVV.